Detailed here is one T cell receptor beta chain. The target of this receptor is not known. No clone much larger than this one lies a single base away; base qualities are absent. The data originate from a study of blood T cells in healthy people across ages (dated by TCRdb to the mid-2010s). Broadly, across the study: In model experiments, roughly one uniquely barcoded TCR beta cDNA molecule per two T cells was captured by template switching. To track age-related changes in TCR beta repertoire diversity, the study relied on deep sequencing normalized with unique cDNA molecular identifiers. Four age groups were formed from the donors: young (average 16 years), middle-aged (approximately 39), aged (roughly 58) and long-lived (approximately 80). To avoid experimental bias, donors of different ages were distributed randomly across sequencing lanes. Two additional independent replicas of 1 million unique cDNA reads from the same blood draw were analyzed for two donors (one aged 18 to 29 and one aged 80 or older).

Summary of the overall study and its limitations: Observed TCR beta diversity per million T cells fell roughly linearly with age, and a significant reduction was already apparent by age around 39. Because the CMV infection status of the donors was unknown, age-related changes in expanded clonotypes may potentially have been confounded. There was a strong correlation between observed TCR beta diversity and the percentage of naive T cells measured by flow cytometry. The long-lived group showed more naive CD4+ T cells, fewer expanded clones and increased TCR diversity than the aged group, suggesting age selection. Total diversity estimates from one million sequenced T cells were considered lower bounds and underestimates. Because profiling used bulk unsorted PBMCs, naive and antigen-experienced compartments could not be compared conclusively.

Library preparation was by 5' RACE. The sequencer was an Illumina HiSeq 2500. A second roughly 6 to 11 cycle PCR used a sample-barcoded 5' primer and a J-beta primer mix. Each TCR beta cDNA molecule received a unique molecular identifier from a template-switch 5' adaptor carrying 12 random nucleotides. At least 2.5 million CDR3-containing paired-end reads were obtained from each sample. All of the RNA was converted into first-strand cDNA using the Mint cDNA synthesis kit, with a TRBC-specific oligonucleotide serving as the primer. All cDNA was treated with uracil-DNA glycosylase and then went through a first 18-cycle PCR with the universal primers M1SS and BC2_uni_R. Per the source publication's procedure: For normalization, 1 million high-quality reads, each with a distinct molecular identifier, were randomly selected from each sample. Reads with shared molecular identifiers were discarded instead of being binned into consensus sequences. CDR3 identification, clonotype clustering and error correction used MiTCR with a Q25 quality threshold and the strictest error-elimination algorithm. A nonparametric unseen species model with Euler transformation was used to estimate lower-bound total TCR beta diversity. In-frame beta chains were kept once TCRdb had trimmed the public reads at Q25 with fastp and called clones with MiXCR. Each entry is one CDR3 protein sequence, shown with its most common DNA and genes. The authors' filters were not applied to this entry. The sample table records 650,000 to 800,000 distinct CDR3 sequences; about 42% of these occur just once. The ten largest clones capture approximately 19% of the sample.

The junction shows trimming of 7 bases on V and 6 bases on J, plus 13 bases between the germline ends. The germline V gene supplies CDR1 MDHEN and CDR2 SYDVKM. The CDR3 runs 14 amino acids, cysteine and phenylalanine included. Here the CDR3 DNA is all that survives: 42 bases in frame from base 1. Donors were a few dozen systemically healthy Caucasian individuals from Russia aged roughly 6 to 100 years. Around 10 milliliters of peripheral blood were collected from each donor into EDTA-treated Vacutainer tubes. Ficoll-Paque density-gradient centrifugation was used to isolate PBMCs, with at least 6 million per sample. Trizol reagent was used to extract total RNA from the PBMCs, yielding at least 6 micrograms per sample. Naive CD45RAhigh/CD27high T cell percentages were measured by flow cytometry on a PBMC aliquot from every donor.

The receptor comes from a man between 60 and 70 years old in good health. The rearrangement combines TRBV28 with TRBJ1-6; a weak D assignment points to TRBD1 (5 bases agree). Input material: blood. The CDR3 here reads CASIGTVRNSPLHF. The DNA reads TGTGCCAGCATCGGGACCGTGCGTAATTCACCCCTCCACTTT.